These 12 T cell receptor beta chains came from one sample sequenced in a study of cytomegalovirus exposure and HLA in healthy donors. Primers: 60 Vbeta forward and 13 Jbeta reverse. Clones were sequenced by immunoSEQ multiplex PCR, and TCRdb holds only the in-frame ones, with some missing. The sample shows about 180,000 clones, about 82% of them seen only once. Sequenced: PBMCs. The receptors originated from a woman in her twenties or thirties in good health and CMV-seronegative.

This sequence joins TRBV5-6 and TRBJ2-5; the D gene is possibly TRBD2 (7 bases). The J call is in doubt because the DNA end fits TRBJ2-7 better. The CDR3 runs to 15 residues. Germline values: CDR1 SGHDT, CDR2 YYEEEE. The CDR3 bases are TGTGCCAGCAGCCGTCCCGGGGGGCCCTCCTACGAGCAGTACTTC. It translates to CASSRPGGPSYEQYF.

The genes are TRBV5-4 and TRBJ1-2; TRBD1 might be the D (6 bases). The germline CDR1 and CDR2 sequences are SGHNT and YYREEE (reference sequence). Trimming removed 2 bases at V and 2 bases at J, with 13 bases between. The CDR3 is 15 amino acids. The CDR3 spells CASSLGGVQNYGYTF. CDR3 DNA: TGTGCCAGCAGCTTAGGGGGGGTACAGAACTATGGCTACACCTTC.

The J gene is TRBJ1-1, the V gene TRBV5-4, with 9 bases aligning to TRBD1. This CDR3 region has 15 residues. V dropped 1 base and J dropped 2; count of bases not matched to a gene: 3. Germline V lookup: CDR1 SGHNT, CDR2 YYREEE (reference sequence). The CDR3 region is CASSLMTGGNTEAFF. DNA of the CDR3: TGTGCCAGCAGCTTGATGACAGGGGGAAACACTGAAGCTTTCTTT.

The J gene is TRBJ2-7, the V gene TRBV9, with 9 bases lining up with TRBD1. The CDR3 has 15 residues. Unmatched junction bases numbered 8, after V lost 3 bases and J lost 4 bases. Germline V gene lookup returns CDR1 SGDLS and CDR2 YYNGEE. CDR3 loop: CASSDTGQGLYEQYF. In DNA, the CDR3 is TGTGCCAGCAGCGACACGGGACAGGGTTTGTACGAGCAGTACTTC.

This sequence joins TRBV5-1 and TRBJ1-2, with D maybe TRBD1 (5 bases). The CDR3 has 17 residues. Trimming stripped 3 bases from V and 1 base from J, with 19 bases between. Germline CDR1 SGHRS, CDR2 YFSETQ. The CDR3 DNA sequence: TGCGCCAGCAGCTATTTGGGGGGATCTCTAAATAACTATGGCTACACCTTC. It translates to CASSYLGGSLNNYGYTF. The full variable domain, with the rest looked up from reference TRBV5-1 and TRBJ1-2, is KAGVTQTPRYLIKTRGQQVTLSCSPISGHRSVSWYQQTPGQGLQFLFEYFSETQRNKGNFPGRFSGRQFSNSRSEMNVSTLELGDSALYLCASSYLGGSLNNYGYTFGSGTRLTVV.

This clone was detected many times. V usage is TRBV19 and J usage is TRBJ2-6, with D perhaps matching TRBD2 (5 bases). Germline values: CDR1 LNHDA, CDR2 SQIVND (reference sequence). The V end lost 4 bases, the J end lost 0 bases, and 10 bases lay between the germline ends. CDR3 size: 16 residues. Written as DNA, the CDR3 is TGTGCCAGTAGTAGAGGGCAGAGCTCTGGGGCCAACGTCCTGACTTTC. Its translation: CASSRGQSSGANVLTF.

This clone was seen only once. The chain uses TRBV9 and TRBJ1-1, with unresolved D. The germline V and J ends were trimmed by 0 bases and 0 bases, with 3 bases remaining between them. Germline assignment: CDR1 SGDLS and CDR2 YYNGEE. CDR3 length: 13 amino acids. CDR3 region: CASSVDLNTEAFF. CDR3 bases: TGTGCCAGCAGCGTAGACTTGAACACTGAAGCTTTCTTT.

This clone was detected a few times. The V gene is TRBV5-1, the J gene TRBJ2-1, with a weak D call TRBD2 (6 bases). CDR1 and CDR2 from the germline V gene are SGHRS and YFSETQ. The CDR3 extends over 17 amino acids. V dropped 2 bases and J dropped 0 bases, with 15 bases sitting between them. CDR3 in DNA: TGCGCCAGCAGCTTAGGATTTGGGGGGAGCTCCTACAATGAGCAGTTCTTC. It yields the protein CASSLGFGGSSYNEQFF.

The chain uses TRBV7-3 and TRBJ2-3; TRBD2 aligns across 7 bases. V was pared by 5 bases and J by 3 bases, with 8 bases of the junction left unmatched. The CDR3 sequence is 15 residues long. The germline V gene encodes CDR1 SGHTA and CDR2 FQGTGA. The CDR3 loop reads CASSETREPTDTQYF. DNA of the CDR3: TGTGCCAGCAGCGAGACGCGGGAGCCAACAGATACGCAGTATTTT. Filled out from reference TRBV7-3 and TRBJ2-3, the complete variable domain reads GAGVSQTPSNKVTEKGKYVELRCDPISGHTALYWYRQSLGQGPEFLIYFQGTGAADDSGLPNDRFFAVRPEGSVSTLKIQRTERGDSAVYLCASSETREPTDTQYFGPGTRLTVL.

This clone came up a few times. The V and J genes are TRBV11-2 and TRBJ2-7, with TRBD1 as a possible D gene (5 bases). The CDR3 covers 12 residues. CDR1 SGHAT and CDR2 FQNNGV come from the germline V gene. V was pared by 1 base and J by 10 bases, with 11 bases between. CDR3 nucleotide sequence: TGTGCCAGCAGCTTAGGGGGCAGCGTTCAGTACTTC. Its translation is CASSLGGSVQYF. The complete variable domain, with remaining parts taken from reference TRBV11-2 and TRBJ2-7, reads EAGVAQSPRYKIIEKRQSVAFWCNPISGHATLYWYQQILGQGPKLLIQFQNNGVVDDSQLPKDRFSAERLKGVDSTLKIQPAKLEDSAVYLCASSLGGSVQYFGPGTRLTVT.

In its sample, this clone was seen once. The CDR3 here is CASSLNRGANLNTEAFF. The CDR3 coding sequence is TGCGCCAGCAGCTTAAACAGGGGCGCTAATTTGAACACTGAAGCTTTCTTT. The J gene is TRBJ1-1, the V gene TRBV5-1; 7 nucleotides agree with TRBD1. The CDR3 runs to 17 residues. Germline V gene lookup returns CDR1 SGHRS and CDR2 YFSETQ. Trimming cost V 2 bases and J 0 bases; bases outside gene matches: 10.

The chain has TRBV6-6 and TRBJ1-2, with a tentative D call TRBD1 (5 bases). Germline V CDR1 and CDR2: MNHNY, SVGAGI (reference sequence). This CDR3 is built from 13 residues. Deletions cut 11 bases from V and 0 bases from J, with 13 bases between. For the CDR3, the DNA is TGTGCCGTAGGATCGGGGGCTAACTATGGCTACACCTTC. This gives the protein CAVGSGANYGYTF.